This TCR beta chain is drawn from a study of blood T cell repertoires in COVID-19. About the study: Samples representing acute and convalescent COVID-19 were sourced from the United States, Italy and Spain. PBMCs, B-cell-depleted T cells, or T cells provided the cDNA or gDNA that made up the material.

Per the authors' pipeline: Estimates of nucleated cell counts were drawn from the amplification of reference gene primers. The protocol was immunoSEQ multiplex PCR, while the TCRdb copy is restricted to in-frame clones and leaves out a portion. From that table come the V and J calls and clone size; the DNA was used to work out D and trimming. The table shows 6,500 to 8,500 clones, with more than 60% occurring only once. V lost 6 bases to trimming and J lost 5 bases, with 7 bases between them. The CDR3 has 11 amino acids. The sequencing sample was made of peripheral blood. This TCR came from a human donor in a cohort sampled during active COVID-19. The chain uses TRBV12-3 or TRBV12-4 and TRBJ1-2; the D is unclear. This chain's CDR3 is CASSTLYGYTF. CDR3 nucleotides: TGTGCCAGCAGCACCCTATATGGCTACACCTTC.